The T cell receptor (beta chain) described here comes from a study of a mutant IDH1 vaccine in newly diagnosed glioma. Study context: Treated patients had a mean age of approximately 40 years and a sex split that was roughly 60% male and 37.5% female. Former treatment meant radiotherapy, temozolomide, or both; the majority had gotten both.

Time point reported: baseline, week 1 (first vaccination visit). Treatment denoted: pre-vaccination baseline after standard-of-care therapy. Donors had new IDH1-mutant astrocytomas of WHO grade 3 or 4 (ATRX-lost). Only in-frame clones appear in the TCRdb table, and some are missing; sequencing was by immunoSEQ multiplex PCR. The sample shows tens of thousands of clones, roughly 85% of them seen only once. V gave up 3 bases and J gave up 17 bases, with 13 bases separating them. Per germline, CDR1 SNHLY and CDR2 FYNNEI. This CDR3 spans 11 amino acids. Specimen: PBMCs, collected from a glioma patient treated with radiotherapy, temozolomide or both. This chain connects TRBV2 to TRBJ1-4; no clear D. This sequence was found in a woman aged 45-59 years with glioma. The CDR3 loop reads CASSEEGATFF. In nucleotides, the CDR3 is TGTGCCAGCAGTGAGGAGGGTGCTACCTTTTTT.